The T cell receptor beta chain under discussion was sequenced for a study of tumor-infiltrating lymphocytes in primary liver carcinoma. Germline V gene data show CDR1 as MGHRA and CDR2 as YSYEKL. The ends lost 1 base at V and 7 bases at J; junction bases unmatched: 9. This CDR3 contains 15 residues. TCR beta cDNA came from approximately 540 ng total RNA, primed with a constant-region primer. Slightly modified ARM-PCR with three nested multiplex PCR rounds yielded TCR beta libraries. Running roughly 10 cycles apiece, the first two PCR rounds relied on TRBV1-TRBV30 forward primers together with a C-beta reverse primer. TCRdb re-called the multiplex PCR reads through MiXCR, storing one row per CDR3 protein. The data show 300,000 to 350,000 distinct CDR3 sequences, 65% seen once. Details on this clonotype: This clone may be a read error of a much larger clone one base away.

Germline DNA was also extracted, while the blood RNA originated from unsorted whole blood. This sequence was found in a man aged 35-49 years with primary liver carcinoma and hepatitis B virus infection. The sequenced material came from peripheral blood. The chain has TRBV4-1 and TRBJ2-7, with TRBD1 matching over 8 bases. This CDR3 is CASSQASGTGLEQYF. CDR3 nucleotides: TGCGCCAGCAGCCAAGCTTCAGGGACAGGATTAGAGCAGTACTTC.